This entry lists 26 T cell receptor beta chains sequenced from one sample in a study of CD8 T cells in ankylosing spondylitis. Study results and limitations: Characteristic of ankylosing spondylitis blood, it appeared, was a TCR beta motif comprising several highly homologous variants.

TCRdb fed the 5' RACE reads into MiXCR, producing one record per CDR3 protein. The sample gives more than 500,000 distinct CDR3 sequences, approximately 5.3% of which show up once; around 3.6% is in the top ten. Which antigens these TCRs recognize remains unknown. The sequencing input was blood, either unsorted or a sorted T cell fraction (not recorded which). All receptors derive from a male donor with ankylosing spondylitis.

This clonotype was counted many times. The rearrangement links TRBV5-6 to TRBJ2-3, with 8 bases lining up with TRBD2. Germline-derived CDR1 and CDR2 are SGHDT and YYEEEE. The CDR3 length is 16 residues. V lost 4 bases to trimming and J lost 0 bases; unmatched junction nucleotides: 7. The DNA for the CDR3 is TGTGCCAGCAGCCGGCGGGTAGCGGGGAGCACAGATACGCAGTATTTT. It encodes CASSRRVAGSTDTQYF.

This clonotype was counted ten times or more. The chain uses TRBV27 and TRBJ2-5; no clear D gene. The CDR3 contains 13 residues. Germline values: CDR1 MNHEY, CDR2 SMNVEV (reference sequence). Trimming cost V 5 bases and J 0 bases, with 7 bases left between them. The chain's CDR3 is CASSGQNQETQYF. DNA for the CDR3: TGTGCCAGCAGTGGTCAGAACCAAGAGACCCAGTACTTC.

This clonotype was seen at least ten times. The rearrangement uses TRBV7-6 and TRBJ2-2; 14 positions agree with TRBD2. The germline V gene has CDR1 SGHVS and CDR2 FNYEAQ. The CDR3 has 16 amino acids. The V segment lost 5 bases and the J segment 6 bases; nucleotides outside the gene matches: 5. The CDR3 nucleotides are TGTGCCAGCAGCGGAAGACTAGCGGGAGGGCCCGGGGAGCTGTTTTTT. Amino acid sequence: CASSGRLAGGPGELFF.

This clonotype was seen at least ten times. The chain links TRBV6-6 to TRBJ1-1, with D unresolved. Deletions cut 2 bases from V and 10 bases from J, with 11 bases between. Germline values: CDR1 MNHNY, CDR2 SVGAGI (reference sequence). The CDR3 runs 12 residues. CDR3 DNA sequence: TGTGCCAGCAGTTACCCGACCCGGCCAGCTTTCTTT. Translating gives CASSYPTRPAFF.

This clonotype has a count of ten or more. The V call is TRBV12-3 or TRBV12-4, the J call TRBJ1-5; maybe TRBD1 (6 bases). V dropped 5 bases and J dropped 2 bases, with 13 bases sitting between them. The CDR3 sequence is 15 residues long. The CDR3 DNA is TGTGCCAGCAGTCTATTCAGGGGAGGCAATCAGCCCCAGCATTTT. This gives the protein CASSLFRGGNQPQHF.

In this sample, this clonotype turned up many times. CDR3 protein: CATSRVPSGSRDQPQHF. In DNA form, the CDR3 reads TGTGCCACCAGCAGAGTACCCTCCGGTTCTCGTGATCAGCCCCAGCATTTT. The chain employs TRBV15 and TRBJ1-5; D gene ambiguous. Germline lookup yields CDR1 LNHNV and CDR2 YYDKDF (reference sequence). This CDR3 comprises 17 residues. The ends were cut back, 1 base at V and 5 bases at J, with 18 bases in the middle.

Comments on this clonotype: One base away lies a much larger clone, so this may be a sequencing read error. Because the CDR3 is missing its conserved closing phenylalanine or tryptophan, this is likely a read error. The chain recombines TRBV20-1 with TRBJ2-5; D is tentatively TRBD1 or TRBD2 (5 bases each). Trimming removed 6 bases from V and 2 bases from J, with 13 bases in between. CDR3 length equals 13 residues. Germline CDR1 and CDR2: DFQATT and SNEGSKA (reference sequence). In DNA form, the CDR3 reads TGCAGTGCCCTCGCCGGGACGCAAGAGACCCAGTACTGC. This encodes CSALAGTQETQYC.

This clonotype was counted ten times or more. The chain recombines TRBV2 with TRBJ1-2; 8 bases map to TRBD1. CDR3 length: 13 residues. With 8 bases clipped from V and 6 bases from J, the junction kept 8 bases outside the gene matches. The germline V gene encodes CDR1 SNHLY and CDR2 FYNNEI. CDR3 in amino acids: CASPEGDRNGYTF. The CDR3 DNA reads as TGTGCCAGCCCCGAGGGGGACAGGAATGGCTACACCTTC.

Ten or more counts support this clonotype. This chain connects TRBV12-3 or TRBV12-4 to TRBJ1-5; perhaps TRBD1 as D (6 bases). With 0 bases removed from V and 6 bases from J, the gap between germline ends came to 9 bases. The CDR3 covers 14 residues. The CDR3 coding sequence is TGTGCCAGCAGTTTAGCTTCAGGGGTTCAGCCCCAGCATTTT. Translation gives CASSLASGVQPQHF.

The chain recombines TRBV2 with TRBJ2-1, with TRBD1 matching 10 bases. V was clipped by 6 bases and J by 6 bases; unmatched bases: 8. Germline V CDR1 and CDR2: SNHLY, FYNNEI. This CDR3 comprises 15 residues. Here the CDR3 DNA reads TGTGCCAGCAGAGCCGGGACAGGGGCAAGCAATGAGCAGTTCTTC. Translation gives CASRAGTGASNEQFF.

This clonotype was counted many times. The chain joins TRBV6-1 to TRBJ1-5, with unresolved D. Germline lookup yields CDR1 MNHNS and CDR2 SASEGT. Trimming stripped 2 bases from V and 2 bases from J, with 7 bases between. The CDR3 runs 14 residues. The CDR3 DNA reads as TGTGCCAGCAGTGAAAGGCAGCGCAATCAGCCCCAGCATTTT. This translates into CASSERQRNQPQHF.

This clonotype has a handful of counts. The chain is built from TRBV9 and TRBJ2-7; no definite D call. V shed 0 bases and J shed 0 bases, with 7 bases lying between them. There are 14 residues in the CDR3. The germline V gene has CDR1 SGDLS and CDR2 YYNGEE. The CDR3 spells CASSVDGVSYEQYF. The CDR3 bases are TGTGCCAGCAGCGTAGATGGAGTCTCCTACGAGCAGTACTTC.

The CDR3 is CASSFPEEAEAFF. The CDR3 bases are TGTGCCAGCAGCTTTCCGGAGGAGGCTGAAGCTTTCTTT. The chain joins TRBV6-6 to TRBJ1-1, with D hard to call. The germline V and J ends were trimmed by 6 bases and 6 bases, with 14 bases remaining between them. Germline V gene sequence: CDR1 MNHNY, CDR2 SVGAGI (reference sequence). The CDR3 totals 13 residues.

There are many counts of this clonotype. The chain couples TRBV20-1 to TRBJ1-2; D is unresolved. CDR1 is DFQATT, CDR2 SNEGSKA, per germline (reference sequence). This CDR3 contains 12 residues. CDR3 sequence (DNA): TGCAGGGCTCAGGCCGGGGATTATGGCTACACCTTC. Translating it yields CRAQAGDYGYTF.

Many counts were recorded for this clonotype. V is TRBV7-9 and J is TRBJ2-1; 9 nucleotides line up with TRBD1. The CDR3 loop spans 15 amino acids. J lost 8 bases, V lost 5 bases, and 10 bases had no gene match. Looked up from germline, CDR1 is SEHNR and CDR2 is FQNEAQ (reference sequence). CDR3 region: CASSTRDRVRDEQFF. The CDR3 DNA reads TGTGCCAGCAGCACTAGGGACAGGGTTAGGGATGAGCAGTTCTTC.

The CDR3 DNA sequence: TGTGCCAGCACCCCGGGACTAGCATTTATTGCTGAGCAGTTCTTC. Encoded protein: CASTPGLAFIAEQFF. The rearrangement joins TRBV7-2 to TRBJ2-1; 9 bases agree with TRBD2. J lost 9 bases, V lost 7 bases, and 13 bases had no gene match. Germline CDR1 reads SGHTA; CDR2 reads FQGNSA. The CDR3 has 15 residues. The full variable domain, in which reference TRBV7-2 and TRBJ2-1 provide the parts outside the CDR3, is GAGVSQSPSNKVTEKGKDVELRCDPISGHTALYWYRQSLGQGLEFLIYFQGNSAPDKSGLPSDRFSAERTGGSVSTLTIQRTQQEDSAVYLCASTPGLAFIAEQFFGPGTRLTVL.

This clonotype was counted ten times or more. DNA for the CDR3: TGTGCCACCAGTGATTGGACCGCGGGGGGCATTGAGACCCAGTACTTC. The encoded protein is CATSDWTAGGIETQYF. The V gene is TRBV24-1, the J gene TRBJ2-5; 8 bases agree with TRBD2. The J segment lost 5 bases and the V segment lost 2 bases, leaving 9 bases of the junction unmatched. CDR1 is KGHDR and CDR2 is SFDVKD in the germline V gene. This CDR3 has 16 residues.

This clonotype appeared many times. V usage is TRBV6-1 and J usage is TRBJ1-4; D is unresolved. The CDR3 loop spans 13 amino acids. The germline CDR1 and CDR2 sequences are MNHNS and SASEGT. The germline V and J ends were trimmed by 7 bases and 8 bases, with 14 bases remaining between them. Here the CDR3 DNA reads TGTGCCAGCACGAGGAGAGGGAGGGAAAAACTGTTTTTT. Translated, it gives CASTRRGREKLFF.

This clonotype was seen repeatedly, ten times or more. The CDR3 sequence: CASSFYREAFF. The CDR3 nucleotides read TGTGCCAGCAGCTTCTACCGGGAAGCTTTCTTT. The chain couples TRBV7-9 to TRBJ1-1; D gene unclear. The germline gives CDR1 SEHNR, CDR2 FQNEAQ (reference sequence). This CDR3 has 11 amino acids. Trimming took 3 bases from V and 8 from J, leaving 7 bases between them. Together with reference TRBV7-9 and TRBJ1-1, the CDR3 gives the full variable domain: DTGVSQNPRHKITKRGQNVTFRCDPISEHNRLYWYRQTLGQGPEFLTYFQNEAQLEKSRLLSDRFSAERPKGSFSTLEIQRTEQGDSAMYLCASSFYREAFFGQGTRLTVV.

Ten or more counts support this clonotype. The chain links TRBV7-2 to TRBJ2-3; either TRBD1 or TRBD2 may supply D (5 bases each). The V gene's germline CDR1 is SGHTA and CDR2 FQGNSA. CDR3 length: 15 amino acids. Trimming left V 3 bases short and J 1 base short, with 11 bases between. In DNA form, the CDR3 reads TGTGCCAGCAGCTTTGGGGGATTCGGCACAGATACGCAGTATTTT. The encoded protein is CASSFGGFGTDTQYF.

The chain couples TRBV7-8 to TRBJ2-7, with D unclear. V gave up 4 bases and J gave up 4 bases, with 14 bases separating them. Germline CDR1 is SGHVS and CDR2 is FQNEAQ. The CDR3 is 14 amino acids. The CDR3 region is CASSSYHGTYEQYF. The CDR3 bases are TGTGCCAGCAGCTCCTACCACGGTACATACGAGCAGTACTTC.

This clonotype was seen many times. The gene calls are TRBV7-9 and TRBJ1-2; the match to TRBD1 covers 9 bases. Germline V lookup: CDR1 SEHNR, CDR2 FQNEAQ (reference sequence). The CDR3 has 13 residues. V lost 6 bases and J lost 8; bases outside the gene matches: 7. This CDR3 reads CASRTTGQGGYTF. Here the CDR3 DNA reads TGTGCCAGCAGGACAACGGGACAGGGAGGCTACACCTTC.

This clonotype was seen ten or more times. The chain uses TRBV12-3 or TRBV12-4 and TRBJ1-1; D is unclear. Deletions cut 6 bases from V and 6 bases from J, with 17 bases between. The CDR3 covers 14 residues. Written as DNA, the CDR3 is TGTGCCAGCAGAATTTACAAGGAGCACGCTGAAGCTTTCTTT. Translating it yields CASRIYKEHAEAFF.

In its sample, this clonotype was seen many times. The chain joins TRBV15 to TRBJ2-3; no clear D. CDR3 length: 14 residues. The V gene's germline CDR1 is LNHNV and CDR2 YYDKDF (reference sequence). V gave up 3 bases and J gave up 0 bases, with 7 bases separating them. The CDR3: CATSSFRSTDTQYF. CDR3 DNA sequence: TGTGCCACCAGCAGTTTCCGTAGCACAGATACGCAGTATTTT. Full variable domain (remainder filled in from reference TRBV15 and TRBJ2-3): DAMVIQNPRYQVTQFGKPVTLSCSQTLNHNVMYWYQQKSSQAPKLLFHYYDKDFNNEADTPDNFQSRRPNTSFCFLDIRSPGLGDTAMYLCATSSFRSTDTQYFGPGTRLTVL.

This clonotype was observed a few times. The chain links TRBV20-1 to TRBJ2-3, with 7 bases lining up with TRBD2. Looked up from germline, CDR1 is DFQATT and CDR2 is SNEGSKA (reference sequence). CDR3 size: 21 residues. With V trimmed by 2 bases and J by 5 bases, 28 bases remained unmatched. CDR3 in amino acids: CSARFPTPPFGSGKFRDTQYF. DNA for the CDR3: TGCAGTGCTAGATTCCCCACCCCACCCTTTGGGAGCGGGAAGTTTAGAGATACGCAGTATTTT.

This clonotype was seen only a few times. The V call is TRBV30, the J call TRBJ2-5; D is ambiguous. The CDR3 is 13 residues long. Germline V lookup: CDR1 GTSNPN, CDR2 SVGIG (reference sequence). V was clipped by 0 bases and J by 3 bases, with 8 bases between them. The CDR3 is CAWSVGLKETQYF. The CDR3 bases are TGTGCCTGGAGTGTGGGCCTCAAAGAGACCCAGTACTTC.